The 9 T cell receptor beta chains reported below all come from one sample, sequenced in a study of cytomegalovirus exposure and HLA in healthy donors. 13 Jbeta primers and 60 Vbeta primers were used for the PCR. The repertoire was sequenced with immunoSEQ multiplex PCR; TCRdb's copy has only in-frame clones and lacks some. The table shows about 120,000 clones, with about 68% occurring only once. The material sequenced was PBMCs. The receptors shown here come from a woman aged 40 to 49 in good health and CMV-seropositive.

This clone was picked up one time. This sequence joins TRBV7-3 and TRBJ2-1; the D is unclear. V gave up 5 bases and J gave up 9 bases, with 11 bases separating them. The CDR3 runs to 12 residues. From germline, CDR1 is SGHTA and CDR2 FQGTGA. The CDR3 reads CASSPPSGEQFF. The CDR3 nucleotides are TGTGCCAGCAGCCCCCCCTCGGGTGAGCAGTTCTTC.

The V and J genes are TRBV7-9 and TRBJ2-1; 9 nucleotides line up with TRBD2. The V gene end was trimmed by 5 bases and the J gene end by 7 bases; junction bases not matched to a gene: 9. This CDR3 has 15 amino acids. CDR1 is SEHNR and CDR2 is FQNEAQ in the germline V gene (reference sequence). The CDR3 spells CASSLGAGGPNEQFF. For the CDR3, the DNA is TGTGCCAGCAGCCTGGGGGCGGGAGGGCCAAATGAGCAGTTCTTC.

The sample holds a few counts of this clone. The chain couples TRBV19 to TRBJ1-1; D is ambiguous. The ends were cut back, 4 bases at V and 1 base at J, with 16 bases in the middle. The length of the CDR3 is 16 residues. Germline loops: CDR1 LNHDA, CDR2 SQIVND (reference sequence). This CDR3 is CASSRPPERANTEAFF. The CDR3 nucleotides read TGTGCCAGTAGTAGGCCCCCTGAGAGGGCGAACACTGAAGCTTTCTTT.

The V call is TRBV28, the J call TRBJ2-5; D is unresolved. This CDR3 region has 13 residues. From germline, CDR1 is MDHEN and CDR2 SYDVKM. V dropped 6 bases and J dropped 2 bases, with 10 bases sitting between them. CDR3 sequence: CASRVVVQETQYF. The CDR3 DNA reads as TGTGCCAGCAGGGTAGTTGTACAAGAGACCCAGTACTTC. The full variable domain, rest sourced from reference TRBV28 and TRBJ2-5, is DVKVTQSSRYLVKRTGEKVFLECVQDMDHENMFWYRQDPGLGLRLIYFSYDVKMKEKGDIPEGYSVSREKKERFSLILESASTNQTSMYLCASRVVVQETQYFGPGTRLLVL.

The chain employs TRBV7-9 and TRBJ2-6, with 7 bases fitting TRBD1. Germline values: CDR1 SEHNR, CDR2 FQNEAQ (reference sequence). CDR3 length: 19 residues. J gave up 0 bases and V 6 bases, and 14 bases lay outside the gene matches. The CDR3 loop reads CASRTGQPFVSSGANVLTF. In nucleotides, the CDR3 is TGTGCCAGCAGGACGGGACAGCCCTTTGTATCCTCTGGGGCCAACGTCCTGACTTTC.

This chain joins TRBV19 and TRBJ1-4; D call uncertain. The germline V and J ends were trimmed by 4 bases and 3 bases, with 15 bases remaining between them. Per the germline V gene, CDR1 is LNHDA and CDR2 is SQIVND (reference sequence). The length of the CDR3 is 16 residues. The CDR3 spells CASSTGESGSNEKLFF. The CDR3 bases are TGTGCCAGTAGTACCGGGGAGTCGGGGTCTAATGAAAAACTGTTTTTT.

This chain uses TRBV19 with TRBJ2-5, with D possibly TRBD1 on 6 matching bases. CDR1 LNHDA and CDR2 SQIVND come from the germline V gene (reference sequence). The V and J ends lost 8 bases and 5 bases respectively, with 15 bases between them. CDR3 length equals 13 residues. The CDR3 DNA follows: TGTGCCAGTTCCCCAGGGGCTTGGGAGACCCAGTACTTC. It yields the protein CASSPGAWETQYF.

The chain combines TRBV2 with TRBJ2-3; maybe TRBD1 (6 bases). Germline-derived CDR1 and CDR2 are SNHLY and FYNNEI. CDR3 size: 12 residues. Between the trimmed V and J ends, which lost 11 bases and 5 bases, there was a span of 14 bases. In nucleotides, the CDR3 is TGTGCCGGCCGGGACAACCAAGATACGCAGTATTTT. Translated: CAGRDNQDTQYF.

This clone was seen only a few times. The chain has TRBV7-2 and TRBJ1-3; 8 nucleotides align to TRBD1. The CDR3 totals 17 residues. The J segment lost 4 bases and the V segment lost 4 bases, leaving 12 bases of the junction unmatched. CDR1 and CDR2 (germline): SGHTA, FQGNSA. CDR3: CASSYGQGASEGNTIYF. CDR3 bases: TGTGCCAGCAGCTACGGGCAGGGGGCATCGGAAGGAAACACCATATATTTT. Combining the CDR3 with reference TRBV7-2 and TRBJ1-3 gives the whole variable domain GAGVSQSPSNKVTEKGKDVELRCDPISGHTALYWYRQSLGQGLEFLIYFQGNSAPDKSGLPSDRFSAERTGGSVSTLTIQRTQQEDSAVYLCASSYGQGASEGNTIYFGEGSWLTVV.